These 5 T cell receptor beta chains originate from one sample sequenced in a study of T cells in Graves' hyperthyroidism and ophthalmopathy. RNA transcripts served as the template for amplifying TCR beta CDR3 regions. The HTBI set primed first-round TCR CDR3 RT-PCR. Each CDR3 protein is one row after TCRdb ran MiXCR on the multiplex PCR reads. The table shows about 640,000 distinct CDR3 sequences, with 45% occurring only once. Sequencing was done on a sample of peripheral blood or thyroid tissue (not recorded which). These receptors all come from an adult man with Graves' disease, either hyperthyroidism or ophthalmopathy (not recorded which).

The chain carries TRBV29-1 and TRBJ1-2, with no clear D. Germline V gene data show CDR1 as SQVTM and CDR2 as ANQGSEA. Trimming took 7 bases from V and 0 from J, leaving 12 bases between them. The CDR3 contains 13 residues. The DNA of the CDR3 is TGCAGCGGTGGGGATCACACTAACTATGGCTACACCTTC. Translating gives CSGGDHTNYGYTF.

The chain employs TRBV20-1 and TRBJ1-4, with TRBD1 matching 8 bases. V gave up 5 bases and J gave up 4 bases; unmatched junction bases: 6. Germline CDR1 DFQATT, CDR2 SNEGSKA (reference sequence). The CDR3 is 14 residues long. The CDR3 sequence is CSASDRALNEKLFF. The CDR3 nucleotides are TGCAGTGCTTCGGACAGGGCTCTTAATGAAAAACTGTTTTTT.

The V call is TRBV2, the J call TRBJ1-5, with D uncertain. This CDR3 is built from 16 residues. Germline values: CDR1 SNHLY, CDR2 FYNNEI. Trimming took 4 bases from V and 2 from J, leaving 15 bases between them. This CDR3 is CASSALEVGGNQPQHF. DNA for the CDR3: TGTGCCAGCAGTGCATTGGAGGTGGGAGGCAATCAGCCCCAGCATTTT.

V usage is TRBV7-9 and J usage is TRBJ2-3; 12 bases line up with TRBD2. CDR3 length equals 16 residues. The J segment lost 0 bases and the V segment lost 4 bases, leaving 2 bases of the junction unmatched. Germline CDR1 and CDR2: SEHNR and FQNEAQ (reference sequence). The CDR3, as DNA: TGTGCCAGCAGCTACGGACTAGCGGGAAGCACAGATACGCAGTATTTT. It codes for CASSYGLAGSTDTQYF.

The rearrangement joins TRBV12-3 or TRBV12-4 to TRBJ1-6, with TRBD1 identical over 8 bases. The CDR3 is 16 amino acids. V trimming: 3 bases; J trimming: 10 bases; junction bases outside the gene matches: 11. CDR3 sequence reads: CASSFDRDRRLSPLHF. For the CDR3, the DNA is TGTGCCAGCAGTTTTGATAGGGACAGGCGTTTATCACCCCTCCACTTT.